The next 18 T cell receptor beta chains were all read from a single sample in a study of T cell clones after liver transplantation. Assay used: immunoSEQ multiplex PCR; TCRdb lists only in-frame clones, some missing. The table includes 50,000 to 60,000 clones, more than 70% detected once. The input for sequencing was CD4+ T cells from blood, taken at the 22-month timepoint. The receptor set was obtained from a human patient who received a liver transplant. Some T cells here may be from the graft donor.

The chain couples TRBV9 to TRBJ1-6; possibly TRBD1 for D (6 bases). The CDR3 length is 13 residues. The ends were cut back, 0 bases at V and 10 bases at J, with 8 bases in the middle. The germline gives CDR1 SGDLS, CDR2 YYNGEE. In nucleotides, the CDR3 is TGTGCCAGCAGCGTAGGGACAGCGTCACCCCTCCACTTT. It specifies CASSVGTASPLHF.

On this clone: Within the sample, other DNA sequences also encode this same CDR3. The CDR3 here is CASGSAGHEQFF. CDR3 DNA: TGTGCCTCAGGAAGCGCCGGGCATGAGCAGTTCTTC. This rearrangement joins TRBV19 to TRBJ2-1; D remains ambiguous. Germline assignment: CDR1 LNHDA and CDR2 SQIVND (reference sequence). The CDR3 has 12 residues. Trimming removed 11 bases from V and 8 bases from J, with 16 bases in between. Filled out from reference TRBV19 and TRBJ2-1, the complete variable domain reads DGGITQSPKYLFRKEGQNVTLSCEQNLNHDAMYWYRQDPGQGLRLIYYSQIVNDFQKGDIAEGYSVSREKKESFPLTVTSAQKNPTAFYLCASGSAGHEQFFGPGTRLTVL.

Of note for this clone: This sample includes further DNA sequences coding for the same CDR3. This sequence joins TRBV9 and TRBJ1-3, with 8 bases aligning to TRBD1. The CDR3 has 16 residues. With V trimmed by 4 bases and J by 0 bases, 6 bases remained unmatched. Germline values: CDR1 SGDLS, CDR2 YYNGEE. Here the CDR3 DNA reads TGTGCCAGCAGCCCCCAGGGGGCTTACTCTGGAAACACCATATATTTT. Its protein is CASSPQGAYSGNTIYF.

The V gene is TRBV6-1, the J gene TRBJ2-1, with no clear D. CDR1 and CDR2 from the germline V gene are MNHNS and SASEGT. The CDR3 is 11 residues long. The V end was cut by 5 bases, the J end by 14 bases, with 13 bases between. CDR3 loop: CASSYSYYEFF. DNA for the CDR3: TGTGCCAGCAGTTATTCCTATTATGAGTTCTTC.

This rearrangement joins TRBV7-9 to TRBJ2-3; TRBD2 aligns across 10 bases. The CDR3 has 17 residues. The V gene's germline CDR1 is SEHNR and CDR2 FQNEAQ (reference sequence). Unmatched junction bases numbered 11, after V lost 6 bases and J lost 2 bases. This chain's CDR3 is CASRAGTSALSTDTQYF. CDR3 DNA: TGTGCCAGCAGGGCCGGGACTAGCGCCTTATCCACAGATACGCAGTATTTT.

Here the CDR3 reads CASSSLYSNQPQHF. The CDR3, as DNA: TGTGCCAGCAGCTCCCTATATAGCAATCAGCCCCAGCATTTT. The rearrangement joins TRBV5-6 to TRBJ1-5; D gene unclear. The CDR3 is 14 residues long. Trimming removed 3 bases from V and 0 bases from J, with 7 bases in between. The V gene's germline CDR1 is SGHDT and CDR2 YYEEEE.

V and J are TRBV5-4 and TRBJ1-1; D is uncertain. V was cut by 1 base and J by 4 bases, with 2 bases left in between. This CDR3 spans 11 amino acids. Germline CDR1 SGHNT, CDR2 YYREEE (reference sequence). DNA for the CDR3: TGTGCCAGCAGCTTGTCCACTGAAGCTTTCTTT. Translating gives CASSLSTEAFF.

The sample holds a few counts of this clone. The rearrangement links TRBV7-8 to TRBJ1-3; no reliable D call. In germline, CDR1 is SGHVS, CDR2 FQNEAQ. V lost 5 bases to trimming and J lost 11 bases, with 16 bases between them. This CDR3 comprises 13 residues. The CDR3 loop is CASSRARSSAIYF. Here the CDR3 DNA reads TGTGCCAGCAGCCGAGCCCGGTCTAGTGCCATATATTTT.

This chain joins TRBV19 and TRBJ2-7; D might be TRBD2 (7 bases). CDR3 length: 13 residues. V was shortened by 3 bases and J by 7 bases, with 13 bases between the two germline ends. Germline V lookup: CDR1 LNHDA, CDR2 SQIVND (reference sequence). The CDR3: CASSIRGAEEQYF. Here the CDR3 DNA reads TGTGCCAGTAGTATTCGGGGGGCAGAAGAGCAGTACTTC.

The V gene is TRBV5-4, the J gene TRBJ1-1, with a weak D call TRBD1 (6 bases). This CDR3 contains 14 residues. V gave up 1 base and J gave up 1 base, with 8 bases separating them. Germline V lookup: CDR1 SGHNT, CDR2 YYREEE (reference sequence). The CDR3 here is CASSLSQGNTEAFF. CDR3 bases: TGTGCCAGCAGCTTGTCACAGGGGAACACTGAAGCTTTCTTT. The full variable domain, rest sourced from reference TRBV5-4 and TRBJ1-1, is ETGVTQSPTHLIKTRGQQVTLRCSSQSGHNTVSWYQQALGQGPQFIFQYYREEENGRGNFPPRFSGLQFPNYSSELNVNALELDDSALYLCASSLSQGNTEAFFGQGTRLTVV.

The chain recombines TRBV9 with TRBJ2-3; D is undetermined. CDR3 length: 11 amino acids. Germline-derived CDR1 and CDR2 are SGDLS and YYNGEE. V was pared by 4 bases and J by 10 bases, with 10 bases between. The DNA for the CDR3 is TGTGCCAGCAGCTCCCAGCAAGCGCAGTATTTT. Translated, it gives CASSSQQAQYF.

The gene calls are TRBV5-1 and TRBJ1-4; TRBD1 might be the D (6 bases). V was shortened by 2 bases and J by 2 bases, with 13 bases between the two germline ends. CDR3 length equals 16 residues. Germline assignment: CDR1 SGHRS and CDR2 YFSETQ. The CDR3: CASSLTTGSTNEKLFF. The CDR3 region has the DNA TGCGCCAGCAGCTTAACCACAGGGTCGACTAATGAAAAACTGTTTTTT.

This chain links TRBV7-3 with TRBJ2-1; the D gene is possibly TRBD2 (6 bases). The V end was cut by 5 bases, the J end by 11 bases, with 22 bases between. The CDR3 has 15 residues. Germline loops: CDR1 SGHTA, CDR2 FQGTGA. CDR3 nucleotides: TGTGCCAGCAGCCCCCTCCGAGCGGGCTTACATCAGCAGTTCTTC. It encodes CASSPLRAGLHQQFF.

V gene TRBV6-5 combines with J gene TRBJ1-1; D is unclear. V was cut by 0 bases and J by 4 bases, with 6 bases left in between. The germline gives CDR1 MNHEY, CDR2 SVGAGI. The CDR3 runs to 13 residues. For the CDR3, the DNA is TGTGCCAGCAGTTACTCAGGTTTCACTGAAGCTTTCTTT. Protein sequence: CASSYSGFTEAFF.

This clone is a singleton in its sample. The J gene is TRBJ2-1, the V gene TRBV11-2; the match to TRBD1 covers 8 bases. In germline, CDR1 is SGHAT, CDR2 FQNNGV. This CDR3 is 17 amino acids long. The V gene end was trimmed by 4 bases and the J gene end by 0 bases; junction bases not matched to a gene: 8. The CDR3 spells CASSSGQGGNSYNEQFF. The CDR3 nucleotides are TGTGCCAGCAGCTCTGGACAGGGTGGGAACTCCTACAATGAGCAGTTCTTC.

This clone came up a few times. This chain joins TRBV7-3 and TRBJ2-3; D is perhaps TRBD2 (5 bases). The CDR3 is 13 residues long. The V end lost 0 bases, the J end lost 8 bases, and 9 bases lay between the germline ends. Germline CDR1 is SGHTA and CDR2 is FQGTGA. In DNA form, the CDR3 reads TGTGCCAGCAGCTTAACGGGAGTGGCTACGCAGTATTTT. Its protein product is CASSLTGVATQYF. Filled out from reference TRBV7-3 and TRBJ2-3, the complete variable domain reads GAGVSQTPSNKVTEKGKYVELRCDPISGHTALYWYRQSLGQGPEFLIYFQGTGAADDSGLPNDRFFAVRPEGSVSTLKIQRTERGDSAVYLCASSLTGVATQYFGPGTRLTVL.

V usage is TRBV12-5 and J usage is TRBJ2-2; D is unresolved. The CDR3 consists of 15 residues. V was cut by 5 bases and J by 0 bases, with 10 bases left in between. The germline gives CDR1 LGHNT, CDR2 FRNRAP. The CDR3 here is CASGRDTANTGELFF. In nucleotides, the CDR3 is TGTGCTAGTGGTCGTGACACCGCGAACACCGGGGAGCTGTTTTTT.

The gene calls are TRBV5-1 and TRBJ1-1, with unresolved D. V dropped 6 bases and J dropped 6 bases, with 18 bases sitting between them. The length of the CDR3 is 14 residues. Germline values: CDR1 SGHRS, CDR2 YFSETQ. Here the CDR3 reads CASKPLPLSPEAFF. The CDR3 DNA follows: TGCGCCAGCAAACCTCTCCCCCTAAGTCCTGAAGCTTTCTTT.